The 6 T cell receptor beta chains in this list originate from one sample, sequenced in a study of T cells in Graves' hyperthyroidism and ophthalmopathy. RNA transcripts gave rise to amplified TCR beta CDR3 regions. In the first-round RT-PCR of the TCR CDR3, the HTBI primer set was used. TCRdb analysed the multiplex PCR reads with MiXCR anew, one entry per CDR3 protein. The data show more than 650,000 distinct CDR3 sequences, 14% seen once. Sequences were obtained from blood. These receptors were obtained from a woman under 30 with Graves' hyperthyroidism.

This chain joins TRBV7-3 and TRBJ2-3; 16 bases line up with TRBD2. Germline V CDR1 and CDR2: SGHTA, FQGTGA. After removal of 0 bases from V and 3 bases from J, the junction contained 6 bases not matched to a gene. The length of the CDR3 is 19 residues. The CDR3 here is CASSLTPGTSGRGTDTQYF. In nucleotides, the CDR3 is TGTGCCAGCAGCTTAACGCCTGGGACTAGCGGGAGGGGGACAGATACGCAGTATTTT.

This clonotype was seen many times. The J gene is TRBJ2-1, the V gene TRBV11-2, with TRBD1 identical over 7 bases. J lost 6 bases, V lost 4 bases, and 9 bases had no gene match. The CDR3 runs to 15 residues. CDR1 and CDR2 from the germline V gene are SGHAT and FQNNGV. The CDR3 spells CASSYDRDPVNEQFF. Written as DNA, the CDR3 is TGTGCCAGCAGCTACGACAGGGACCCCGTCAATGAGCAGTTCTTC.

The chain joins TRBV9 to TRBJ2-2, with 10 bases identical to TRBD2. Germline-derived CDR1 and CDR2 are SGDLS and YYNGEE. This CDR3 spans 17 amino acids. The V segment lost 2 bases and the J segment 4 bases; nucleotides outside the gene matches: 8. For the CDR3, the DNA is TGTGCCAGCAGCGTCGGTCTAGCGGGGGACTCCACCGGGGAGCTGTTTTTT. Its translation: CASSVGLAGDSTGELFF.

The table lists this clonotype with many counts. The chain links TRBV30 to TRBJ2-7; D is uncertain. The CDR3 covers 11 residues. Germline loops: CDR1 GTSNPN, CDR2 SVGIG (reference sequence). V lost 3 bases to trimming and J lost 0 bases, with 3 bases between them. In DNA form, the CDR3 reads TGTGCCTGGAGACTCTCCTACGAGCAGTACTTC. Protein product: CAWRLSYEQYF.

This clonotype turned up a few times. V usage is TRBV9 and J usage is TRBJ1-2, with D hard to call. Germline V gene lookup returns CDR1 SGDLS and CDR2 YYNGEE. This CDR3 has 16 residues. V lost 0 bases, J lost 2 bases, and 14 bases lay in between. The CDR3: CASSVALQSPNYGYTF. The DNA for the CDR3 is TGTGCCAGCAGCGTAGCTCTGCAGTCCCCGAACTATGGCTACACCTTC.

In this sample, this clonotype turned up many times. This sequence joins TRBV3-1 and TRBJ2-4, with D tentatively TRBD1 (6 bases). Trimming pared 4 bases from V and 1 base from J, leaving 11 bases between. Germline V lookup: CDR1 LGHDT, CDR2 YNNKEL (reference sequence). This CDR3 has 15 amino acids. CDR3 in amino acids: CASSPTGNAKNIQYF. CDR3 DNA sequence: TGTGCCAGCAGCCCCACAGGGAACGCCAAAAACATTCAGTACTTC.